The 11 T cell receptor beta chains reported below all come from one sample, sequenced in a study of T cells in localized non-small cell lung cancer. The repertoire was sequenced with immunoSEQ multiplex PCR; TCRdb's copy has only in-frame clones and lacks some. The profile shows fewer than 3,000 clones, around 40% of them singletons. The input for sequencing was lung tumor tissue, taken before any cancer treatment. The receptors were gathered from a woman between 35 and 75 years old with stage II squamous cell lung carcinoma.

This rearrangement joins TRBV28 to TRBJ1-1; D gene ambiguous. This CDR3 is built from 15 residues. Trimming cost V 5 bases and J 0 bases, with 13 bases left between them. The germline V gene encodes CDR1 MDHEN and CDR2 SYDVKM. The CDR3 nucleotides are TGTGCCAGCAGTCTCCCCGGGATCTTGAACACTGAAGCTTTCTTT. This sequence encodes CASSLPGILNTEAFF. Complete variable domain (other parts from reference TRBV28 and TRBJ1-1): DVKVTQSSRYLVKRTGEKVFLECVQDMDHENMFWYRQDPGLGLRLIYFSYDVKMKEKGDIPEGYSVSREKKERFSLILESASTNQTSMYLCASSLPGILNTEAFFGQGTRLTVV.

This clone is large within its sample. The chain combines TRBV14 with TRBJ2-2; 8 bases agree with TRBD1. The CDR3 has 13 residues. V shed 4 bases and J 7 bases; nucleotides not matched to a gene: 2. CDR1 is SGHDN, CDR2 FVKESK, per germline. CDR3 sequence reads: CASSPQGVGELFF. CDR3 DNA: TGTGCCAGCAGCCCACAGGGGGTCGGGGAGCTGTTTTTT.

This clone was seen only a few times. The chain combines TRBV19 with TRBJ2-1; D not certain. The CDR3 runs to 15 residues. CDR1 and CDR2 from the germline V gene are LNHDA and SQIVND (reference sequence). V was pared by 0 bases and J by 0 bases, with 6 bases between. The DNA of the CDR3 is TGTGCCAGTAGTATAGATTGGAGCTCCTACAATGAGCAGTTCTTC. Residues: CASSIDWSSYNEQFF.

This chain links TRBV6-8 with TRBJ2-3; a possible D gene is TRBD2 (5 bases). Germline CDR1 MNHGY, CDR2 SAAAGT. CDR3 length: 17 residues. Between the trimmed V and J ends, which lost 4 bases and 2 bases, there was a span of 19 bases. CDR3 loop: CASSWEPIATATDTQYF. The CDR3 DNA sequence: TGTGCCAGCAGTTGGGAGCCTATAGCGACTGCCACAGATACGCAGTATTTT.

V usage is TRBV11-3 and J usage is TRBJ1-6; D is uncertain. The germline gives CDR1 SGHNT, CDR2 YENEEA. The ends were cut back, 0 bases at V and 9 bases at J, with 9 bases in the middle. The CDR3 consists of 14 residues. The CDR3, as DNA: TGTGCCAGCAGCTTAGAGTACTGGGGTTCACCCCTCCACTTT. It encodes CASSLEYWGSPLHF.

The table lists this clone with a count of one. CDR3 protein: CASSPGRDRGEKLFF. In nucleotides, the CDR3 is TGCGCCAGCAGCCCGGGGCGGGACAGGGGTGAAAAACTGTTTTTT. The genes are TRBV5-1 and TRBJ1-4; 10 nucleotides line up with TRBD1. CDR1 is SGHRS and CDR2 is YFSETQ in the germline V gene. Trimming at V came to 4 bases and at J to 7 bases, leaving 7 bases not matched to a gene. The CDR3 spans 15 residues.

The V and J genes are TRBV19 and TRBJ1-1, with D uncertain. The germline V gene has CDR1 LNHDA and CDR2 SQIVND (reference sequence). The CDR3 consists of 13 residues. V lost 3 bases and J lost 5, with 10 bases in between. CDR3 residues: CASSIFFWTEAFF. The CDR3 DNA reads TGTGCCAGTAGTATTTTTTTTTGGACTGAAGCTTTCTTT.

The chain carries TRBV11-3 and TRBJ1-6, with a tentative D call TRBD1 (5 bases). The CDR3 sequence is 14 residues long. The germline V gene has CDR1 SGHNT and CDR2 YENEEA. The V and J ends lost 5 bases and 4 bases respectively, with 9 bases between them. For the CDR3, the DNA is TGTGCCAGCAGCCAACAGGCATATAATTCACCCCTCCACTTT. This sequence encodes CASSQQAYNSPLHF.

The chain uses TRBV6-8 and TRBJ2-7, with D perhaps matching TRBD1 or TRBD2 (6 bases each). Per germline, CDR1 MNHGY and CDR2 SAAAGT. This CDR3 contains 12 residues. Trimming took 11 bases from V and 7 from J, leaving 18 bases between them. CDR3 loop: CAVSRGEREQYF. The CDR3 DNA sequence: TGTGCCGTATCGAGGGGGGAGAGGGAGCAGTACTTC.

This clone has just a few counts. The chain has TRBV6-8 and TRBJ1-1, with 8 bases matching TRBD1. CDR3 length equals 13 residues. V shed 10 bases and J 5 bases; nucleotides not matched to a gene: 9. The germline V gene has CDR1 MNHGY and CDR2 SAAAGT. For the CDR3, the DNA is TGTGCCATCAGGAAACAGGGGGGGACTGAAGCTTTCTTT. Protein sequence: CAIRKQGGTEAFF.

This chain joins TRBV28 and TRBJ1-1, with D perhaps matching TRBD1 (5 bases). V dropped 3 bases and J dropped 3 bases, with 8 bases sitting between them. Germline CDR1 reads MDHEN; CDR2 reads SYDVKM. The CDR3 length is 13 residues. For the CDR3, the DNA is TGTGCCAGCAGTTTGGTGGGGGACACTGAAGCTTTCTTT. Protein sequence: CASSLVGDTEAFF.